The 7 T cell receptor beta chains in this list originate from one sample, sequenced in a study of tumor-infiltrating lymphocytes in primary liver carcinoma. Germline DNA was also extracted, and blood RNA derived from unsorted whole blood. Using a constant-region primer together with ProtoScript II reverse transcriptase, TCR beta cDNA was made from roughly 520 ng of total RNA. A slightly modified ARM-PCR protocol with three nested multiplex PCR rounds produced these TCR beta libraries. Amplification in the first two PCR rounds was performed using TRBV1-TRBV30 forward primers and a C-beta reverse primer for roughly 9 cycles each. TCRdb processed the multiplex PCR reads anew with MiXCR; each CDR3 protein has one entry. Among fewer than 350,000 distinct CDR3 sequences listed, 55% to 65% were seen once. Specimen: peripheral blood. The source of these receptors is a man aged 35-49 years with primary liver carcinoma and hepatitis B virus infection.

Regarding this clonotype: A much larger clone differs by one base, so this may be a read error. The CDR3 spells CSIRAGGGEDGYTF. Written as DNA, the CDR3 is TGCAGCATTCGGGCGGGGGGGGGAGAGGATGGCTACACCTTC. This chain connects TRBV29-1 to TRBJ1-2; TRBD1 is a possible D gene (5 bases). The CDR3 sequence is 14 residues long. CDR1 is SQVTM and CDR2 is ANQGSEA in the germline V gene. Trimming pared 8 bases from V and 6 bases from J, leaving 22 bases between.

A word on this clonotype: Relative to the germline gene, one junction end is altered; a read error may explain this. The chain links TRBV6-5 to TRBJ2-1; the D gene is possibly TRBD2 (5 bases). This CDR3 has 17 amino acids. CDR1 and CDR2 from the germline V gene are MNHEY and SVGAGI. The CDR3: CPRDAGAFPRPINEQLF. The CDR3 nucleotides are TGCCCCCGTGATGCGGGTGCTTTCCCCCGCCCGATCAATGAGCAGCTCTTC.

V gene TRBV5-1 combines with J gene TRBJ2-1, with 8 bases matching TRBD1. The CDR3 runs to 15 residues. Germline CDR1 and CDR2: SGHRS and YFSETQ. The junction had 12 bases not matched to a gene; V was cut back by 4 bases and J by 9 bases. CDR3 bases: TGCGCCAGCAGCCCCGGACAGGGTAGTTTTGGTGAGCAGTTCTTC. Translated, it gives CASSPGQGSFGEQFF.

Turning to this clonotype: The conserved phenylalanine or tryptophan normally closing the CDR3 is absent here, so this likely arose from a read error. The rearrangement uses TRBV4-2 and TRBJ2-7; unclear D gene. Germline CDR1 and CDR2: LGHNA and YNFKEQ. CDR3 size: 15 residues. V gave up 0 bases and J gave up 4 bases, with 13 bases separating them. This CDR3 is CASSQEPGRRYEQYL. Written as DNA, the CDR3 is TGTGCCAGCAGCCAAGAGCCAGGAAGAAGATACGAGCAGTACTTA.

About this clonotype: It may be a read error: a sequence one base away is much more abundant. Given the absence of the conserved phenylalanine or tryptophan at the CDR3 end, a read error is likely. CDR3 sequence: CASSPLRSYGYTS. CDR3 DNA sequence: TGTGCCAGCAGCCCTTTAAGGTCCTATGGCTACACCTCC. The chain employs TRBV6-2 or TRBV6-3 and TRBJ1-2; D not certain. The ends were cut back, 6 bases at V and 4 bases at J, with 12 bases in the middle. Germline V CDR1 and CDR2: MNHEY, SVGEGT. The CDR3 is 13 amino acids.

Of note for this clonotype: Being one base from a much bigger clone, this may be a read error. The chain uses TRBV4-3 and TRBJ1-2, with unresolved D. Germline V gene lookup returns CDR1 LGHNA and CDR2 YSLEER. CDR3 size: 14 residues. The germline V and J ends were trimmed by 0 bases and 7 bases, with 12 bases remaining between them. The CDR3 DNA is TGCGCCAGCAGCCAAGATCGAAGCCAGGCTGGCTACACCTTC. Translating it yields CASSQDRSQAGYTF.

As for this clonotype: This may come from a read error, since a much larger clone is one base off. This chain links TRBV6-2 or TRBV6-3 with TRBJ1-6; the D is unclear. CDR1 MNHEY and CDR2 SVGEGT come from the germline V gene. CDR3 length equals 13 residues. Here the CDR3 reads CATRLSSNLPLHF. In DNA form, the CDR3 reads TGTGCCACCCGGCTAAGCTCGAATTTACCCCTCCACTTT.